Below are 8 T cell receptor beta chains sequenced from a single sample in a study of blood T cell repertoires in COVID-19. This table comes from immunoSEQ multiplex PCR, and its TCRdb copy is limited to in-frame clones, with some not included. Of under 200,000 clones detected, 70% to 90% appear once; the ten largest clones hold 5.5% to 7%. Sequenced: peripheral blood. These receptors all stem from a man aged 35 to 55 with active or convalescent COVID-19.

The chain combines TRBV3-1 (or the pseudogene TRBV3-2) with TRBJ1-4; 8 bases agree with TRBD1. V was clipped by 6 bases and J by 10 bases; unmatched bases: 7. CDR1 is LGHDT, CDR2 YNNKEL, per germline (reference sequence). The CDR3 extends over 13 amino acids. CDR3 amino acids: CASRTGALVKLFF. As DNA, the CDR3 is TGTGCCAGCAGGACAGGGGCCCTTGTAAAACTGTTTTTT.

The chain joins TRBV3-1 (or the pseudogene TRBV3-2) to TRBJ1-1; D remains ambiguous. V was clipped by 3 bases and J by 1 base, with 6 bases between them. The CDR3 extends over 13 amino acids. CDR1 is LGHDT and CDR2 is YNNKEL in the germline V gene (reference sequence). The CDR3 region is CASSQYPNTEAFF. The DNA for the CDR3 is TGTGCCAGCAGCCAGTATCCGAACACTGAAGCTTTCTTT.

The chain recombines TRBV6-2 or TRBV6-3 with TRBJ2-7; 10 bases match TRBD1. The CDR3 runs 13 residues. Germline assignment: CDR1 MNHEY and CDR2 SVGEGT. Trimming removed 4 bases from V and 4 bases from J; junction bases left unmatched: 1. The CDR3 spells CASSWDRGYEQYF. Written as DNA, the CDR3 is TGTGCCAGCAGTTGGGACAGGGGTTACGAGCAGTACTTC.

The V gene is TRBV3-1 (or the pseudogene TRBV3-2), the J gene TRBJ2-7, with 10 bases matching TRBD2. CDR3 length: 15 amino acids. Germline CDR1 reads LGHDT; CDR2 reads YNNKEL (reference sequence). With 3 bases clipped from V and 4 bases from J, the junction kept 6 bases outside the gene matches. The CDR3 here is CASSHVAGGIYEQYF. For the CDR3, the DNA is TGTGCCAGCAGCCACGTAGCGGGAGGAATATACGAGCAGTACTTC.

This CDR3 reads CASSLYGWGGPSYEQYF. The CDR3 bases are TGTGCCAGCAGCTTATATGGCTGGGGGGGTCCTTCCTACGAGCAGTACTTC. The chain employs TRBV5-4 and TRBJ2-7, with 7 bases that match TRBD2. The V segment lost 2 bases and the J segment 1 base; nucleotides outside the gene matches: 12. The CDR3 is made up of 17 amino acids. Per the germline V gene, CDR1 is SGHNT and CDR2 is YYREEE (reference sequence).

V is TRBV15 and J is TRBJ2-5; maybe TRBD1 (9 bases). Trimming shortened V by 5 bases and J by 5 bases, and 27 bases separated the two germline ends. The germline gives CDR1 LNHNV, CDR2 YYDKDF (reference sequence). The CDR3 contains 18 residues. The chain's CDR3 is CATSPSAKQGAGGETQYF. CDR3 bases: TGTGCCACCAGCCCAAGCGCCAAACAGGGGGCGGGAGGCGAGACCCAGTACTTC.

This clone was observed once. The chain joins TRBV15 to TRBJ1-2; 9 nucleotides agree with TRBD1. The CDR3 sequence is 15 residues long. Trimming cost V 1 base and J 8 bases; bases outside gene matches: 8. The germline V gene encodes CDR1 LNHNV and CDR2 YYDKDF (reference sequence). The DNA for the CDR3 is TGTGCCACCAGCAGAGTCACGGGACAGGGCGGCGGCTACACCTTC. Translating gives CATSRVTGQGGGYTF.

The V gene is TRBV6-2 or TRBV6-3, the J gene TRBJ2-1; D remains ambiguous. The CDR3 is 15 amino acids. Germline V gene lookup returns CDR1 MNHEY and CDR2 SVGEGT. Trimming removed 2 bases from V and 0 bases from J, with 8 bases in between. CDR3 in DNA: TGTGCCAGCAGTTACACGGCGGTCTCCTACAATGAGCAGTTCTTC. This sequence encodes CASSYTAVSYNEQFF.